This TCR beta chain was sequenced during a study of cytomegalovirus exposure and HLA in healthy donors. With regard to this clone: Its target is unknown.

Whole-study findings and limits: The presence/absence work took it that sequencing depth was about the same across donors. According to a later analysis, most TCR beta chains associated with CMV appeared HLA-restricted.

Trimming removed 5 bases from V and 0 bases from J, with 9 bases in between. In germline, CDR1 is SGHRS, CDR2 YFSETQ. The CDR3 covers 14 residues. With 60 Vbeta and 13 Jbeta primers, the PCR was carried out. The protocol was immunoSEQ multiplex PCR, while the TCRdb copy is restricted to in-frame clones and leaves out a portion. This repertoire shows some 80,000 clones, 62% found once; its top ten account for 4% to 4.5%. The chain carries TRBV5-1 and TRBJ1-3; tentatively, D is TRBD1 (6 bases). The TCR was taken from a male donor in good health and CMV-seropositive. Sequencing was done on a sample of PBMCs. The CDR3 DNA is TGCGCCAGCAGAACAGGGACCTCTGGAAACACCATATATTTT. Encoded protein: CASRTGTSGNTIYF.